This note documents a single TCR beta chain sequence. Its target is unknown. The data were obtained in a study of cytotoxic CD8 clonotypes in ibrutinib-treated CLL. Study-level information: Among the patients, 10 to 11 presented as relapsed/refractory and around 15 as treatment-naive; 17 to 18 showed unmutated IGHV.

With sequencing, the targeted depth ranged from 1 in 200,000 to 1 in 1 million T cells. Repertoires were generated with immunoSEQ multiplex PCR, while TCRdb's copy carries only in-frame clones and drops some. Here the sample spans about 50,000 clones, more than 55% being singletons. Germline V gene lookup returns CDR1 SGDLS and CDR2 YYNGEE. V was pared by 6 bases and J by 6 bases, with 6 bases of the junction left unmatched. This CDR3 has 14 amino acids. Findings of the study overall: While tracking circulating CD8+ T-cell counts, baseline clonality exceeded that of age-matched healthy donors. Public clonotypes proved infrequent, and on treatment they shrank or remained steady.

The sample was PBMCs, taken after 24 months of ibrutinib treatment. The V gene is TRBV9, the J gene TRBJ2-2; 9 positions agree with TRBD1. This TCR derives from a human donor with chronic lymphocytic leukemia. The CDR3 here is CASKGQGRAGELFF. The CDR3 DNA sequence: TGTGCCAGCAAGGGACAGGGAAGGGCCGGGGAGCTGTTTTTT.